This TCR beta chain derives from a study of control samples from healthy donors and cancer patients. The CDR3 spans 14 residues. V shed 4 bases and J shed 6 bases, with 15 bases lying between them. In germline, CDR1 is MNHEY, CDR2 SVGAGI. Sequencing used immunoSEQ multiplex PCR; TCRdb keeps in-frame clones, though not all of them. Of 150,000 to 200,000 clones in the sample, 96% were seen once. Sequencing input: blood. The chain joins TRBV6-5 to TRBJ1-1, with D uncertain. This clonotype was sampled from a woman in her 30s in good health. The CDR3 reads CASSFLPGRAEAFF. The CDR3 bases are TGTGCCAGCAGTTTCCTTCCCGGGAGGGCTGAAGCTTTCTTT.